The TCR beta chain described here comes from a study of Ad26.COV2.S vaccination and SARS-CoV-2 variants. Documented treatment: over 15 received Ad26.COV2.S at low or high dose, single or two shots; about 5 received placebo; per-sample allocation not given. All samples were drawn on day 63, counting from the first vaccine or placebo injection. TCRdb's table, derived via immunoSEQ multiplex PCR, lists solely in-frame clones and lacks some. This table has some 330,000 clones, about 90% appearing once. The TCR was taken from a person between 18 and 60 years old who received the Ad26.COV2.S COVID-19 vaccine or a placebo. Source: peripheral blood, taken in a trial of Ad26.COV2.S vaccine versus placebo.

The CDR3 spells CASSLAGAPTDTQYF. The CDR3 DNA follows: TGTGCCAGCAGCTTAGCAGGGGCTCCGACAGATACGCAGTATTTT. This chain joins TRBV7-9 and TRBJ2-3; D possibly corresponds to TRBD1 (5 bases). There are 15 residues in the CDR3. V lost 0 bases and J 3 bases, leaving 10 bases between the germline ends. Germline assignment: CDR1 SEHNR and CDR2 FQNEAQ (reference sequence).